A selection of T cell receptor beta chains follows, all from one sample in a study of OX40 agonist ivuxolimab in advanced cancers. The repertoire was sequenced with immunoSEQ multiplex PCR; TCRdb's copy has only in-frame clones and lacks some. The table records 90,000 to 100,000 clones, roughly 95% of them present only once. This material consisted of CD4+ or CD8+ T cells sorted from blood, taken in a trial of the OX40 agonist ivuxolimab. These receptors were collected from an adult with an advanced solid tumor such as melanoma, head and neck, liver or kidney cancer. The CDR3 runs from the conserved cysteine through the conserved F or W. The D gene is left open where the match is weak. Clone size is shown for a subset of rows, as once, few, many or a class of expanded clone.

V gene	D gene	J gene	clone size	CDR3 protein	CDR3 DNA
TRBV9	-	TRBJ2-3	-	CASSVDGQGKDTQYF	TGTGCCAGCAGCGTAGATGGTCAGGGCAAAGATACGCAGTATTTT
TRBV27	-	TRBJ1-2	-	CASSVRGYGYGYTF	TGTGCCAGCAGTGTTAGGGGGTACGGCTATGGCTACACCTTC
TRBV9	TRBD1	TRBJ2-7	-	CASSAGTGGYEQYF	TGTGCCAGCAGCGCCGGGACAGGGGGCTACGAGCAGTACTTC
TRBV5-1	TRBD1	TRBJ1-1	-	CASSFGTGLEAFF	TGCGCCAGCAGCTTTGGGACAGGGCTTGAAGCTTTCTTT
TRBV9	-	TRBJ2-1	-	CASSVGLEQFF	TGTGCCAGCAGCGTCGGACTGGAGCAGTTCTTC
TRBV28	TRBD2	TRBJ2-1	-	CASSSFSAGGQNEQFF	TGTGCCAGCAGTTCTTTCTCGGCGGGGGGGCAGAATGAGCAGTTCTTC
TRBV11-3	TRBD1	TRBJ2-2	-	CASSPTGYTGELFF	TGTGCCAGCAGCCCGACAGGGTACACCGGGGAGCTGTTTTTT
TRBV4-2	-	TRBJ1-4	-	CASSQGGEKLFF	TGTGCCAGCAGCCAAGGTGGCGAAAAACTGTTTTTT
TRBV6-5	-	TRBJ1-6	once	CASSPPLHF	TGTGCCAGCAGCCCACCCCTCCACTTT
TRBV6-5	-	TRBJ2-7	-	CASSYSTGGNEQYF	TGTGCCAGCAGTTACTCGACGGGGGGCAACGAGCAGTACTTC
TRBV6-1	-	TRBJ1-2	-	CATEGDGRSYGYTF	TGTGCCACCGAAGGGGACGGTCGTTCCTATGGCTACACCTTC
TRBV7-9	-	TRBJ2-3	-	CASSLFPGGTDTQYF	TGTGCCAGCAGCTTATTCCCAGGGGGCACAGATACGCAGTATTTT
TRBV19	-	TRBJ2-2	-	CAIGTPATGELFF	TGTGCCATTGGGACACCCGCTACCGGGGAGCTGTTTTTT
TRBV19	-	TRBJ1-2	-	CASSIGRTNYGYTF	TGTGCCAGTAGTATAGGCAGGACCAACTATGGCTACACCTTC
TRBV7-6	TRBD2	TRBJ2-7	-	CASSLWGGESYEQYF	TGTGCCAGCAGCTTATGGGGGGGGGAGTCCTACGAGCAGTACTTC
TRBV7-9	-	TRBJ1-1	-	CASSQSPGEDLNTEAFF	TGTGCCAGCAGCCAGTCCCCAGGGGAGGATCTGAACACTGAAGCTTTCTTT
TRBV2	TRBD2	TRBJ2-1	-	CASNGGRVSDEQFF	TGTGCCAGCAACGGCGGGAGGGTGAGTGATGAGCAGTTCTTC
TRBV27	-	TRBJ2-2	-	CASSLRSGELFF	TGTGCCAGCAGTTTACGGTCCGGGGAGCTGTTTTTT
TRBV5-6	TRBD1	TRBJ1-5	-	CASSSGQASNQPQHF	TGTGCCAGCAGCTCCGGACAGGCGAGCAATCAGCCCCAGCATTTT
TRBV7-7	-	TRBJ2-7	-	CASSLRDGPYEQYF	TGTGCCAGCAGCTTACGGGACGGACCCTACGAGCAGTACTTC
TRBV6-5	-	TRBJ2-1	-	CASRSGVYHEQFF	TGTGCCAGCAGGTCCGGGGTCTATCATGAGCAGTTCTTC
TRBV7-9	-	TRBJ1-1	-	CASSLGIGTEAFF	TGTGCCAGCAGCTTGGGGATCGGCACTGAAGCTTTCTTT
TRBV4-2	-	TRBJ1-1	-	CASSQDVGVTEAFF	TGTGCCAGCAGCCAAGATGTTGGTGTGACTGAAGCTTTCTTT
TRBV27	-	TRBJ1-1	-	CASSVSPNTEAFF	TGTGCCAGCAGCGTATCACCGAACACTGAAGCTTTCTTT
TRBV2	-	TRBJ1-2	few	CASSRDLYTF	TGTGCCAGCAGCCGCGACCTCTACACCTTC
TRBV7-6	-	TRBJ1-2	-	CASSQGGNYGYTF	TGTGCCAGCAGCCAAGGGGGGAACTATGGCTACACCTTC
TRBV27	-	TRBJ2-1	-	CASNLALGREQFF	TGTGCCAGCAATTTAGCTTTGGGCCGGGAGCAGTTCTTC
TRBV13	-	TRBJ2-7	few	CASSLGLRDGGGYEQYF	TGTGCCAGCAGCTTAGGCCTAAGGGATGGGGGCGGCTACGAGCAGTACTTC
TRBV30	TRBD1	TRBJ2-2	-	CALDRETNTGELFF	TGTGCCCTAGACAGGGAAACGAACACCGGGGAGCTGTTTTTT
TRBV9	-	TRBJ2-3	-	CASSGPPADTQYF	TGTGCCAGCAGCGGCCCCCCGGCAGATACGCAGTATTTT
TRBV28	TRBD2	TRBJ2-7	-	CASSFTGGGSYEQYF	TGTGCCAGCAGTTTCACCGGGGGGGGCAGCTACGAGCAGTACTTC
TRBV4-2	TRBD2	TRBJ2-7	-	CASSPRLAGEQYF	TGTGCCAGCAGCCCTCGACTAGCCGGGGAGCAGTACTTC
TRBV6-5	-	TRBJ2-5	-	CATKGDGTQYF	TGTGCCACCAAAGGAGATGGGACCCAGTACTTC
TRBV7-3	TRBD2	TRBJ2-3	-	CASSLTVASGDTQYF	TGTGCCAGCAGCTTAACTGTGGCTAGCGGGGATACGCAGTATTTT
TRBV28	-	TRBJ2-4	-	CASETEDRGDIQYF	TGTGCCAGCGAAACGGAGGACCGAGGCGACATTCAGTACTTC
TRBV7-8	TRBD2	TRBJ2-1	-	CASGTTIDNEQFF	TGTGCCAGTGGGACTACCATCGACAATGAGCAGTTCTTC
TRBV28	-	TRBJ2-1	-	CASSSPGIASSYNEQFF	TGTGCCAGCAGTTCCCCCGGGATAGCGAGCTCCTACAATGAGCAGTTCTTC
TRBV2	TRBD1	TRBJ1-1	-	CASCPRDRVTEAFF	TGTGCCAGCTGCCCCCGGGACAGGGTCACTGAAGCTTTCTTT
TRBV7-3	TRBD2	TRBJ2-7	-	CASSSVGLAYEQYF	TGTGCCAGCAGCTCAGTGGGACTAGCTTACGAGCAGTACTTC
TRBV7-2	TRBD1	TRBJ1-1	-	CASSWTGLEAFF	TGTGCCAGCAGCTGGACAGGTTTGGAAGCTTTCTTT
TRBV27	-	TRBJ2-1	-	CASSLFSGGNEQFF	TGTGCCAGCAGTTTATTTTCAGGAGGGAATGAGCAGTTCTTC
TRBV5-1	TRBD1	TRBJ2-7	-	CASSSSGTGYYEQYF	TGCGCCAGCAGCTCTTCCGGGACAGGGTACTACGAGCAGTACTTC
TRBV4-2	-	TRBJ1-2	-	CASSQESIRTADANYGYTF	TGTGCCAGCAGCCAAGAGTCCATCCGGACGGCCGACGCTAACTATGGCTACACCTTC
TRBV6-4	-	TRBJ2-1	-	CASSDGPSAGNEQFF	TGTGCCAGCAGTGATGGTCCCTCGGCAGGCAATGAGCAGTTCTTC
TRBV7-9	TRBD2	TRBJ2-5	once	CASRSRLAGPQETQYF	TGTGCCAGCAGGTCAAGACTAGCGGGTCCCCAAGAGACCCAGTACTTC
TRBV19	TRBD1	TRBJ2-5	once	CASSPPPGQGETQYF	TGTGCCAGTAGCCCCCCCCCGGGACAGGGGGAGACCCAGTACTTC
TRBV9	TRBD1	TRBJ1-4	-	CASSVGQGTGEKLFF	TGTGCCAGCAGCGTAGGACAGGGGACAGGTGAAAAACTGTTTTTT